This T cell receptor (beta chain) was profiled in a study of blood T cell repertoires in COVID-19. Some clones are missing from TCRdb's copy, which holds only in-frame ones; the method was immunoSEQ multiplex PCR. Of 130,000 or so clones detected, 70% to 90% appear once; the ten largest clones hold over 1.5%. V was pared by 3 bases and J by 7 bases, with 12 bases between. This CDR3 has 14 amino acids. Per germline, CDR1 SEHNR and CDR2 FQNEAQ (reference sequence). The source of this sequence is a woman aged 55 to 70 with acute or convalescent COVID-19. The sample consisted of peripheral blood. This sequence joins TRBV7-9 and TRBJ1-4; D is undetermined. The CDR3 sequence: CASSLRGRTEKLFF. For the CDR3, the DNA is TGTGCCAGCAGCTTGAGAGGGCGTACTGAAAAACTGTTTTTT.